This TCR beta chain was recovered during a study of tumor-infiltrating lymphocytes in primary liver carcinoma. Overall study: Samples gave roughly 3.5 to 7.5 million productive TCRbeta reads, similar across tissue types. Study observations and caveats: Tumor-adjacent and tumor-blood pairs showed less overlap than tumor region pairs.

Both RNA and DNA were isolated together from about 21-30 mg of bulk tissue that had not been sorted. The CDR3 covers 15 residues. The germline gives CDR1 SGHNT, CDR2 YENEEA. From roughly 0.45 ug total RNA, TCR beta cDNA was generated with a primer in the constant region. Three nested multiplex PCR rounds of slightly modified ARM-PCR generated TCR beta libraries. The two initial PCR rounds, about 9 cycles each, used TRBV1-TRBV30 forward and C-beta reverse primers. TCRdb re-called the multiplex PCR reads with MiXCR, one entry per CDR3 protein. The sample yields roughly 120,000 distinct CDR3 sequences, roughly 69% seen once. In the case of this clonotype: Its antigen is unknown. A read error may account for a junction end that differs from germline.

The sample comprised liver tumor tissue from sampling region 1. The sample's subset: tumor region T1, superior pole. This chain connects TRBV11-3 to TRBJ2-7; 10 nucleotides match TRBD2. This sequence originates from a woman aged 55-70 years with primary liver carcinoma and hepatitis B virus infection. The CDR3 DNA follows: TGTGCCAGCGGCTTAGGTGGACTAGCGGACTACGAGCAGTACTTC. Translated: CASGLGGLADYEQYF.